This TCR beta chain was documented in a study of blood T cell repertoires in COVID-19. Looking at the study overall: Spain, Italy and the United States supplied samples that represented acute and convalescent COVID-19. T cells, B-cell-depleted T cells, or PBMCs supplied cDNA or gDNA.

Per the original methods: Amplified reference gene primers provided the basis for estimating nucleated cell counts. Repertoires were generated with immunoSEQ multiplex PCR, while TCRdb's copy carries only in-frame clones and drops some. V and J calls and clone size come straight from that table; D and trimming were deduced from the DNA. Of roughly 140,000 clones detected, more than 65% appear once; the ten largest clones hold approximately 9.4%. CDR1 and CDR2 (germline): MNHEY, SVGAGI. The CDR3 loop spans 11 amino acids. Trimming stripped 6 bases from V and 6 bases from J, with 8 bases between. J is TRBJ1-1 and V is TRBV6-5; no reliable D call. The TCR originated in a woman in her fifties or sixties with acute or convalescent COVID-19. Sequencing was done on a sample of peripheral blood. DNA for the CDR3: TGTGCCAGCAGCGCGGGTCCTGAAGCTTTCTTT. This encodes CASSAGPEAFF.